This is a list of T cell receptor beta chains from one sample in a study of T-cell reconstitution after alpha-beta-depleted transplantation in children. Each CDR3 protein gets one entry after TCRdb re-called the PCR reads with MiXCR. Seen here are 500,000 to 750,000 distinct CDR3 sequences, 27% observed once, and the top ten hold around a third. The source material was PBMCs, sampled before TCRalphabeta/CD19-depleted stem cell transplant. These receptors were collected from a boy under two years old with Wiskott-Aldrich syndrome, due to receive a stem cell transplant. The CDR3 runs from the conserved cysteine through the conserved F or W. A D gene is named only where the DNA matches it firmly. Not every row has a clone size; where given, it reads once, few, many or a size class.

clone_size j_call d_call v_call cdr3_aa cdr3_nt
few TRBJ2-3 . TRBV4-2 CASSQEFASRDTQYF TGTGCCAGCAGCCAAGAATTTGCATCAAGGGATACGCAGTATTTT
. TRBJ2-1 . TRBV7-9 CASSSREEQFF TGTGCCAGCAGCTCACGGGAGGAGCAGTTCTTC
few TRBJ1-1 . TRBV27 CASSSVGGYTEAFF TGTGCCAGCAGTTCAGTGGGTGGCTACACTGAAGCTTTCTTT
few TRBJ2-5 . TRBV5-1 CASSFEGMGETQYF TGCGCCAGCAGCTTCGAGGGAATGGGGGAGACCCAGTACTTC
. TRBJ2-7 TRBD1 TRBV10-2 CASSEVTGNSYEQYF TGCGCCAGCAGTGAGGTGACAGGGAACTCCTACGAGCAGTACTTC
few TRBJ2-7 . TRBV27 CASSLERGISYEQYF TGTGCCAGCAGTTTGGAGCGTGGAATTTCCTACGAGCAGTACTTC
. TRBJ2-7 . TRBV7-2 CASSVYIGREQYF TGTGCCAGCAGCGTCTATATTGGGCGCGAGCAGTACTTC
few TRBJ1-1 TRBD1 TRBV6-5 CASSYKGALRNTEAFF TGTGCCAGCAGTTACAAGGGGGCGCTTAGGAACACTGAAGCTTTCTTT
few TRBJ2-2 TRBD1 TRBV11-3 CASSETGAATGELFF TGTGCCAGCAGCGAGACAGGGGCGGCCACCGGGGAGCTGTTTTTT
. TRBJ2-1 TRBD1 TRBV5-1 CASSLGTGGEYNEQFF TGCGCCAGCAGCTTGGGTACAGGGGGCGAGTACAATGAGCAGTTCTTC
few TRBJ1-2 TRBD1 TRBV5-1 CASSLGTGGSGYTF TGCGCCAGCAGCTTGGGGACAGGGGGCAGTGGCTACACCTTC
few TRBJ2-5 . TRBV5-1 CASSFGLETQYF TGCGCCAGCAGCTTCGGGCTGGAGACCCAGTACTTC
few TRBJ2-3 . TRBV3-1 CASSVRPGTFEDTQYF TGTGCCAGCAGCGTTAGACCCGGGACATTTGAAGATACGCAGTATTTT
. TRBJ2-2 . TRBV3-1 CASSQAYETGELFF TGTGCCAGCAGCCAAGCGTATGAGACCGGGGAGCTGTTTTTT
. TRBJ2-7 TRBD2 TRBV20-1 CSVPGLAGGRDEQYF TGCAGTGTTCCGGGACTAGCGGGAGGACGGGACGAGCAGTACTTC
. TRBJ2-1 TRBD2 TRBV5-1 CASSLAVDIGLAGLSSYNEQFF TGCGCCAGCAGCTTGGCTGTTGACATCGGACTAGCGGGACTTAGCTCCTACAATGAGCAGTTCTTC
. TRBJ2-5 . TRBV20-1 CSAFFRVEETQYF TGCAGTGCCTTTTTTCGGGTTGAAGAGACCCAGTACTTC
few TRBJ1-6 . TRBV20-1 CSARAGGVDSPLHF TGCAGTGCTAGAGCGGGCGGGGTGGATTCACCCCTCCACTTT
once TRBJ2-3 . TRBV3-1 CASSSSPPDTQYF TGTGCCAGCAGCAGTTCCCCCCCAGATACGCAGTATTTT
. TRBJ2-7 . TRBV20-1 CSAHLREQYF TGCAGTGCTCACCTGAGGGAGCAGTACTTC